This entry concerns a single T cell receptor beta chain. Its antigen remains unknown. Trimming took 4 bases from V and 0 from J, leaving 13 bases between them. CDR3 length: 15 amino acids. Germline V gene sequence: CDR1 SGHAT, CDR2 FQDESV (reference sequence). The entry originates in a study of response to subunit inactivated influenza vaccine. One entry per CDR3 protein, called by TCRdb with MiXCR from the RT-PCR reads. The repertoire includes around 320,000 distinct CDR3 sequences, about 20% of them detected once, and about 9.3% sits in the top ten. General study results and limits: Few new T cells, the authors suggested, are recruited by each seasonal influenza vaccination.

The chain couples TRBV11-1 to TRBJ2-7; D may be TRBD2 (6 bases). Sample: PBMCs from blood, taken approximately 20 months after vaccination. This receptor was obtained from a man aged 50 to 69 who received an inactivated influenza vaccine. The CDR3 DNA sequence: TGTGCCAGCAGCTATGGAGGGGTGAGCTCCTACGAGCAGTACTTC. As protein: CASSYGGVSSYEQYF.